This TCR beta chain was sequenced during a study of blood T cell repertoires in COVID-19. In the original processing: Reference gene primer amplification gave estimated nucleated cell counts. The assay was immunoSEQ multiplex PCR, and TCRdb's table has in-frame clones only and misses some. V and J calls and clone size follow that table, whereas D and trimming were derived from the DNA. Seen here are some 170,000 clones, around 85% observed once, and the top ten hold under 9.5%. This clone was counted at least ten times. Trimming cost V 5 bases and J 5 bases, with 18 bases left between them. This CDR3 is built from 15 residues. Germline-derived CDR1 and CDR2 are SEHNR and FQNEAQ (reference sequence).

The origin of this receptor is an older woman with acute or convalescent COVID-19. The chain couples TRBV7-9 to TRBJ1-1; D may be TRBD1 (5 bases). Specimen: peripheral blood. CDR3 DNA sequence: TGTGCCAGCAGCGCTTCCCTCGGGGCGGGGACTGAAGCTTTCTTT. Encoded protein: CASSASLGAGTEAFF.